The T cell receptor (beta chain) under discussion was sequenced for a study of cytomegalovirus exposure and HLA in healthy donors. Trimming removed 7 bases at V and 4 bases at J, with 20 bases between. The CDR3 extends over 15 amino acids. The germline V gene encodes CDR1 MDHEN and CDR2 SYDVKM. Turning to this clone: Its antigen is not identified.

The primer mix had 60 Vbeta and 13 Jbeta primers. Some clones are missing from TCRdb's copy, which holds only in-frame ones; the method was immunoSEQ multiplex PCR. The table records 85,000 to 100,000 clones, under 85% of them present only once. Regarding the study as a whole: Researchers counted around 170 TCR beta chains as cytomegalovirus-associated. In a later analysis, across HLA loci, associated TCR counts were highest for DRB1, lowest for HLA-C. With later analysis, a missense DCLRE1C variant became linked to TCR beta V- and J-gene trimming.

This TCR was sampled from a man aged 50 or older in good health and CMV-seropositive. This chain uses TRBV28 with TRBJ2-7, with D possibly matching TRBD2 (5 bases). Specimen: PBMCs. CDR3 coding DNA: TGTGCCAGCACCCTGGACGGAGGAAGTAAGTACGAGCAGTACTTC. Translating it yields CASTLDGGSKYEQYF.